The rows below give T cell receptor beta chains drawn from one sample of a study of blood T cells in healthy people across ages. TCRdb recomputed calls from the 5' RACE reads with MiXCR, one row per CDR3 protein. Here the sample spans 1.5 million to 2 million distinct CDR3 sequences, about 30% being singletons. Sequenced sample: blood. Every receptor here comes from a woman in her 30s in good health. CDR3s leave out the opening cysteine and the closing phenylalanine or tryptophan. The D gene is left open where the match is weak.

cdr3_aa: ASSRDLIAGEQY; v_call: TRBV7-2; d_call: NA
cdr3_aa: ASSSYDPGNTEAF; v_call: TRBV11-2; d_call: NA
cdr3_aa: ASSGLGGSLEQY; v_call: TRBV6-5; d_call: NA
cdr3_aa: ASSASYFGYT; v_call: TRBV12-3/TRBV12-4; d_call: NA
cdr3_aa: ASSPGLDVEAF; v_call: TRBV7-3; d_call: NA
cdr3_aa: ASSLVRDAQY; v_call: TRBV7-9; d_call: NA
cdr3_aa: SARGTFSTNEQF; v_call: TRBV20-1; d_call: NA
cdr3_aa: ASNLEVLGTDTQY; v_call: TRBV5-1; d_call: NA
cdr3_aa: SARDSGAVRDTQY; v_call: TRBV20-1; d_call: TRBD2
cdr3_aa: ASSPSIAGGLHSYEQY; v_call: TRBV7-2; d_call: TRBD2
cdr3_aa: SAPAQISSNEQF; v_call: TRBV20-1; d_call: NA
cdr3_aa: ASIESGEAF; v_call: TRBV3-1; d_call: NA
cdr3_aa: SVQKAGKHGQY; v_call: TRBV29-1; d_call: NA
cdr3_aa: ATSDRRTGYGYT; v_call: TRBV24-1; d_call: NA
cdr3_aa: ASSHRLETDTQD; v_call: TRBV2; d_call: NA
cdr3_aa: ASSSADRGYNEQF; v_call: TRBV12-3/TRBV12-4; d_call: TRBD1
cdr3_aa: ASSQEVEQY; v_call: TRBV4-2; d_call: NA
cdr3_aa: ASSLGLAGGPKNIQY; v_call: TRBV7-2; d_call: TRBD2
cdr3_aa: AWSSTGGLETQY; v_call: TRBV30; d_call: TRBD2
cdr3_aa: ASSLGYSGGAGETQY; v_call: TRBV5-1; d_call: TRBD2
cdr3_aa: SAPRSGAEGAETQY; v_call: TRBV20-1; d_call: NA
cdr3_aa: ASSLLGGGAF; v_call: TRBV12-3/TRBV12-4; d_call: NA
cdr3_aa: SAREGRWSGYT; v_call: TRBV20-1; d_call: NA
cdr3_aa: AGSLAGSPYEQY; v_call: TRBV5-1; d_call: NA
cdr3_aa: VSSLGTGFQPQH; v_call: TRBV5-1; d_call: TRBD1
cdr3_aa: ASSSGPSQPQH; v_call: TRBV7-2; d_call: NA
cdr3_aa: SARATGEDSPLH; v_call: TRBV20-1; d_call: NA
cdr3_aa: AIKPGGDSGTGTEAF; v_call: TRBV10-3; d_call: TRBD1
cdr3_aa: ASSSTEMEQF; v_call: TRBV7-9; d_call: NA
cdr3_aa: ASSEVKEQY; v_call: TRBV28; d_call: NA
cdr3_aa: ASSVISRVGEKDTEAF; v_call: TRBV9; d_call: NA
cdr3_aa: ANSWDRGSKQY; v_call: TRBV27; d_call: TRBD1
cdr3_aa: SARDLVHNEQF; v_call: TRBV20-1; d_call: NA
cdr3_aa: AWRGGTYEQY; v_call: TRBV30; d_call: NA
cdr3_aa: ASSQSPAEKLF; v_call: TRBV12-3/TRBV12-4; d_call: NA
cdr3_aa: ASSLSVGTTNEKLF; v_call: TRBV7-9; d_call: NA
cdr3_aa: SARDGGQGASGYGYT; v_call: TRBV20-1; d_call: TRBD1
cdr3_aa: ASSFTGAQDEQF; v_call: TRBV7-9; d_call: TRBD1
cdr3_aa: ASQQGAAETQY; v_call: TRBV12-3/TRBV12-4; d_call: TRBD1
cdr3_aa: ASSKDGQETQY; v_call: TRBV7-2; d_call: NA
cdr3_aa: ASTPGSLDPEQF; v_call: TRBV7-2; d_call: NA
cdr3_aa: ASSQGSSGSPDEQF; v_call: TRBV3-1; d_call: TRBD2
cdr3_aa: ASSSDISYEQY; v_call: TRBV5-1; d_call: NA
cdr3_aa: ASSIKLGNEQF; v_call: TRBV7-9; d_call: NA
cdr3_aa: ASRSGQNYNEQF; v_call: TRBV5-5; d_call: NA
cdr3_aa: ASTIPRPNGYT; v_call: TRBV7-3; d_call: NA
cdr3_aa: SARSLAGDSYNEQF; v_call: TRBV20-1; d_call: TRBD2
cdr3_aa: ASSYWTGGASGANVLT; v_call: TRBV6-2/TRBV6-3; d_call: TRBD1
cdr3_aa: ASSWDRGPDTQY; v_call: TRBV7-2; d_call: TRBD1
cdr3_aa: ASSQEDDSGIYEQY; v_call: TRBV4-3; d_call: TRBD2
cdr3_aa: ASSSVNEQY; v_call: TRBV5-1; d_call: NA